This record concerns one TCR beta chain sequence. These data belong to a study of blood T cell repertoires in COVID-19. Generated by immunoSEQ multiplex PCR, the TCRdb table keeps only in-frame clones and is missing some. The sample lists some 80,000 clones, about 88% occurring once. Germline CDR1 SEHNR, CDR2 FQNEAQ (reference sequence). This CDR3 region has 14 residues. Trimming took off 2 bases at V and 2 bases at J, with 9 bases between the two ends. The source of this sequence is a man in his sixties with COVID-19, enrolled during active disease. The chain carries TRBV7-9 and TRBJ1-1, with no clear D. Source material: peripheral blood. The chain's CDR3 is CASSLFTANTEAFF. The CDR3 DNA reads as TGTGCCAGCAGCTTATTTACAGCTAACACTGAAGCTTTCTTT.